This paragraph covers one T cell receptor (beta chain) sequence. The antigen it recognizes is unknown. The sample holds no much larger clone one base away, and base qualities are not on file. Other DNA variants within this sample encode the same CDR3. The data stem from a study of shared clonotypes between healthy human individuals (dated by TCRdb to 2020 to 2022). With regard to the full study: Two women and a few men aged 18 to 49 years were included in the cohort. For each donor, CD4 naive and CD4 memory were each given three plates, CD8 naive was given two plates, and CD8 memory was given one plate. The study deeply sequenced blood TCR repertoires of about 5 healthy adults to estimate repertoire size and the extent of clonotype sharing between individuals. To increase sequencing depth and limit assay-specific biases, different laboratories used diverse techniques to prepare libraries and sequence TCR repertoires. Per donor, leukapheresis produced somewhere between about 0.8 and 9 billion PBMCs. Points the paper makes about the study in general: Clonotypes shared by all four sorted-subset donors showed higher generation probabilities than non-shared clonotypes. Sampling was restricted to blood, and TCR repertoires in tissue are likely to differ from TCR repertoires in blood. Naive subsets generally had larger estimated clonotype richness than memory subsets. Across several donors, approximately 4.6% of naive CD4, 3% to 4% of naive CD8, under 2.5% of memory CD4, and about 0.44% of memory CD8 clonotypes were shared. The genetic and exposure-history diversity represented was limited by the small number of donors. Pairwise subsampling indicated that sequencing depth was expected to affect the degree of clonotype sharing among donors. Incomplete sequencing was indicated by rarefaction of sorted-subset datasets, despite the large sequencing depth.

Healthy HIV-negative adults with no recently reported acute infections or vaccinations were included as donors. Every donor was a Caucasian adult living in Nashville, Tennessee, USA. CD4+ T cells were enriched through magnetic negative selection, after which naive cells were positively selected on CD45RA and the remaining negative fraction served as the memory subset. Blood was obtained by leukapheresis, after which PBMCs were separated by Ficoll-Histopaque density gradient centrifugation and cryopreserved in liquid nitrogen vapor phase. Purity and quantity of every magnetically sorted T cell population were checked by analytical flow cytometry. Each sorted fraction had its genomic DNA isolated and then quantified by UV absorbance on a Nanodrop 2000c. CDR3 length: 13 amino acids, cysteine to phenylalanine. Kept here is only the CDR3 DNA, which spans 39 bases and is read in frame from base 1. V lost 0 bases and J lost 5 bases; the stretch between them is 10 bases long. Based on the germline V gene (reference sequence), the CDR1 and CDR2 sequences are GTSNPN and SVGIG.

TCR CDR3 regions were amplified from genomic DNA by multiplex PCR using the deep immunoSEQ assay. Genomic DNA extracted from each cell subset was distributed evenly over all wells of several immunoSEQ 96-well plates, and each plate served as one replicate. For sorted subsets, each replicate PCR was loaded with approximately 190 ng genomic DNA, equivalent to about 30,000 T cell genomes. Purified libraries were measured with a Qubit 3.0 fluorometer, size-checked on a Bioanalyzer 2100, and measured again with the KAPA Library Quantification kit. A separate single-read 150-cycle Illumina NextSeq 550 flow cell was used to sequence each immunoSEQ 96-well plate. Under the source paper's analysis protocol: Because the immunoSEQ output included only junctional sequences and no quality scores, the filtering could not be the same as the filtering used for full-length reads. To assign V/J genes and CDR3, sequences were annotated against IMGT germline references using PyIR, a Python wrapper for IgBLAST v1.9. Reads with weak V/J assignments (E-value above 1e-6), missing CDR3, stop codons, out-of-frame junctions, or ambiguous translated residues were removed. A V3J clonotype was defined by an identical inferred V gene, J gene, and CDR3 amino acid sequence. Percentage overlap between repertoires was calculated by dividing the number of shared unique clonotypes by the size of the smaller repertoire. Repertoire richness was assessed with RTK rarefaction, the Chao1 estimator, and Recon v2.1 estimates of unobserved clonotypes. Generation probabilities were computed with OLGA for all TCRbeta clonotypes obtained by the gDNA method from several donors. The table comes from immuneACCESS by way of TCRdb, which keeps in-frame sequences with V and J called. Part of the clones is missing from these tables; in studies checked, under half for an unresolved V gene and the rest for unknown reasons. The V and J calls and clone size come from that table; D and trimming were worked out from the DNA. The sample table lists roughly 1 million clones, approximately 80% of them with a count of one. 0.5% to 0.6% of the sample belongs to the ten largest clones.

In this chain, TRBV30 is recombined with TRBJ1-1; TRBD1 might be the D gene, on 5 matching bases. This sequence originates from a man in his late teens or twenties in good health. Some clones in this sample may be carry-over from other donors' samples. The sample taken for sequencing was memory CD4+ T cells from PBMCs. What this sample's cell subset or site label stands for: CD45RA-negative fraction. The nucleotides are TGTGCCTGGAGTGTACGGGGGGGGACTGAAGCTTTCTTT. This yields the protein CAWSVRGGTEAFF.